The clone carrying this T cell receptor beta chain was seen repeatedly, ten times or more. Antigen unknown. One end of the junction is discordant with germline, which a read error may explain. CDR3 length: 13 amino acids. Per the germline V gene, CDR1 is MNHNS and CDR2 is SASEGT. The data stem from a study of T cells after posttransplantation cyclophosphamide. Study-wide findings and caveats: TRB clonality was highly associated with recipient CMV seropositivity and reactivation.

Sequencing was performed with immunoSEQ multiplex PCR; in TCRdb, only in-frame clones are kept and a portion is missing. Listed here are about 39,000 clones without any singletons, the top ten holding about 5%. The sample taken for sequencing was PBMCs. The chain joins TRBV6-1 to TRBJ1-4; a possible D gene is TRBD1 (5 bases). This clonotype was sampled from a woman between 45 and 60 years old in good health and a related stem cell transplant donor. CDR3 region: CASSEIVGQGGIF. CDR3 sequence (DNA): TGTGCCAGCAGTGAAATCGTAGGGCAGGGTGGGATTTTT.